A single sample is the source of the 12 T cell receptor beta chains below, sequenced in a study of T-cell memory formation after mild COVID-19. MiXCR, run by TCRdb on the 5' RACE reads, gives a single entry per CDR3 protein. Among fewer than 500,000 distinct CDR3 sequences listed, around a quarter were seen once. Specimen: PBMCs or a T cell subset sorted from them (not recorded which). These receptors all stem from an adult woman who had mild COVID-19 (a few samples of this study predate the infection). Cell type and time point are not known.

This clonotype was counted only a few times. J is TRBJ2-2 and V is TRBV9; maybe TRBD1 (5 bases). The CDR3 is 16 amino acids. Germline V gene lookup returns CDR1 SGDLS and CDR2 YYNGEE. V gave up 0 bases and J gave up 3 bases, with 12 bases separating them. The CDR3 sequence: CASSVGVRRDTGELFF. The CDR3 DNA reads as TGTGCCAGCAGCGTAGGGGTCCGCAGGGACACCGGGGAGCTGTTTTTT. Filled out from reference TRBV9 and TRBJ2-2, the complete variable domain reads DSGVTQTPKHLITATGQRVTLRCSPRSGDLSVYWYQQSLDQGLQFLIQYYNGEERAKGNILERFSAQQFPDLHSELNLSSLELGDSALYFCASSVGVRRDTGELFFGEGSRLTVL.

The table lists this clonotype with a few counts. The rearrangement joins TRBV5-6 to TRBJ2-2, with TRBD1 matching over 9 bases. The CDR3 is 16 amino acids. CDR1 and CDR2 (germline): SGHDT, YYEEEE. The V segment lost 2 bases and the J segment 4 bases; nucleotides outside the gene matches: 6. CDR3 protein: CASSFRDREFTGELFF. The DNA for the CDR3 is TGTGCCAGCAGCTTCAGGGACAGGGAATTCACCGGGGAGCTGTTTTTT. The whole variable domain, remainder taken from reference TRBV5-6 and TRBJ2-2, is DAGVTQSPTHLIKTRGQQVTLRCSPKSGHDTVSWYQQALGQGPQFIFQYYEEEERQRGNFPDRFSGHQFPNYSSELNVNALLLGDSALYLCASSFRDREFTGELFFGEGSRLTVL.

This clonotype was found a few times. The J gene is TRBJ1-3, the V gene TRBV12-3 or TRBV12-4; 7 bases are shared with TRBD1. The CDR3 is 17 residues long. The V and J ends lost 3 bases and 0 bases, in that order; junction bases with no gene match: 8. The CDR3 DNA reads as TGTGCCAGCAGTTTTTCGGCAGGGGGGGCCTCTGGAAACACCATATATTTT. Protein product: CASSFSAGGASGNTIYF.

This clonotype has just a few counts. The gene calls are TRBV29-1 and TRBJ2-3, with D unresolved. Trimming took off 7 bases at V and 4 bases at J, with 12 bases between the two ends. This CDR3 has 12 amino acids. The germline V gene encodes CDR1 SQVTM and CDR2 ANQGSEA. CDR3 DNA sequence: TGCAGCGGCGAAGATGTGGCAGATACGCAGTATTTT. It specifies CSGEDVADTQYF.

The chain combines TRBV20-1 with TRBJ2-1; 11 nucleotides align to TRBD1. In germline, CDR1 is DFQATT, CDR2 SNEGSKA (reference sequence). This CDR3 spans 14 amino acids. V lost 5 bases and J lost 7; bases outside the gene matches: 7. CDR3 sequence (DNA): TGCAGTGCTCGGGACAGGGGGAAGTGGAATGAGCAGTTCTTC. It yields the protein CSARDRGKWNEQFF.

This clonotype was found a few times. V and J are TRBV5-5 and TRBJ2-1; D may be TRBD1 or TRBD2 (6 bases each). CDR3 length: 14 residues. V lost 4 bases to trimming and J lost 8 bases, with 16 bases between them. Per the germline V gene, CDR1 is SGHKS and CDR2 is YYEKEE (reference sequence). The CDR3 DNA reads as TGTGCCAGCAGCACGAGAGGGGGGTGGGATGAGCAGTTCTTC. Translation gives CASSTRGGWDEQFF.

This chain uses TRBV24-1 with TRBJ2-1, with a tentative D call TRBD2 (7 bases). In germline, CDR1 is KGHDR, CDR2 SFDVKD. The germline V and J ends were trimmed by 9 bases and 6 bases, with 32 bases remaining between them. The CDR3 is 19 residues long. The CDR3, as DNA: TGTGCCACCTCCGAGGGGGATAGCGGGCCCAAGGAGGCTGGCAATGAGCAGTTCTTC. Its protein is CATSEGDSGPKEAGNEQFF.

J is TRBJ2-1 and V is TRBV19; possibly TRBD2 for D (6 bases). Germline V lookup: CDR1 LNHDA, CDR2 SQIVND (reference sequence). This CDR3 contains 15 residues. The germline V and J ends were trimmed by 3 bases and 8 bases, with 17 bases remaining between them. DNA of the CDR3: TGTGCCAGTAGTATGTGGGGCGGCGGGACCGATGAGCAGTTCTTC. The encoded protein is CASSMWGGGTDEQFF.

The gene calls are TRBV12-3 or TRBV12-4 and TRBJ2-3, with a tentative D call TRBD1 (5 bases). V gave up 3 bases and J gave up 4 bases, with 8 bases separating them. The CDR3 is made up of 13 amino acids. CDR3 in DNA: TGTGCCAGCAGTTTGGGGCGATCAGATACGCAGTATTTT. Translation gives CASSLGRSDTQYF.

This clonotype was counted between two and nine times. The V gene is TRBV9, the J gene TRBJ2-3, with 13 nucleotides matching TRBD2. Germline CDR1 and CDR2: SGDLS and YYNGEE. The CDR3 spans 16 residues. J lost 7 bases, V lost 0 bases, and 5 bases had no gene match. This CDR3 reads CASSVAGGLAGHTQYF. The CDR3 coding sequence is TGTGCCAGCAGCGTAGCTGGGGGACTAGCGGGACATACGCAGTATTTT.

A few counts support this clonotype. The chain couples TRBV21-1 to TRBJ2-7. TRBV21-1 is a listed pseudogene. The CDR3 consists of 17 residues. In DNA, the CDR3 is TGTGCCAGCACCGAAAGGCGTGGAAGTCACCTCTCCTACGAGCAGTACTTC. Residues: CASTERRGSHLSYEQYF.

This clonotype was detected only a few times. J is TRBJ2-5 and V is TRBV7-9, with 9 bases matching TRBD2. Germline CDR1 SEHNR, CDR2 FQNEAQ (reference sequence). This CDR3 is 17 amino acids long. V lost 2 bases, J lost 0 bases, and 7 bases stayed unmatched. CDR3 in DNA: TGTGCCAGCAGCTTATGGAGACTAGCGGAGTACCAAGAGACCCAGTACTTC. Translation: CASSLWRLAEYQETQYF.